This TCR beta chain was identified in a study of T-cell memory formation after mild COVID-19. TCRdb used MiXCR to reprocess the 5' RACE reads, holding one entry per CDR3 protein. Of more than 300,000 distinct CDR3 sequences in the sample, approximately 15% are singletons; the top ten hold 22%. The sequence was obtained from a man aged 18 to 30 who had mild COVID-19 (a few samples of this study predate the infection). Cell type and time point are not known. Sequencing was performed on PBMCs or a T cell subset sorted from them (not recorded which).

The CDR3 coding sequence is TGCAGTGCTAGAGATGGGGACAGGGCATCCTACGAGCAGTACTTC. Translating it yields CSARDGDRASYEQYF. The chain uses TRBV20-1 and TRBJ2-7, with 9 bases that match TRBD1. This CDR3 contains 15 residues. The germline CDR1 and CDR2 sequences are DFQATT and SNEGSKA (reference sequence). The V segment lost 0 bases and the J segment 1 base; nucleotides outside the gene matches: 4.